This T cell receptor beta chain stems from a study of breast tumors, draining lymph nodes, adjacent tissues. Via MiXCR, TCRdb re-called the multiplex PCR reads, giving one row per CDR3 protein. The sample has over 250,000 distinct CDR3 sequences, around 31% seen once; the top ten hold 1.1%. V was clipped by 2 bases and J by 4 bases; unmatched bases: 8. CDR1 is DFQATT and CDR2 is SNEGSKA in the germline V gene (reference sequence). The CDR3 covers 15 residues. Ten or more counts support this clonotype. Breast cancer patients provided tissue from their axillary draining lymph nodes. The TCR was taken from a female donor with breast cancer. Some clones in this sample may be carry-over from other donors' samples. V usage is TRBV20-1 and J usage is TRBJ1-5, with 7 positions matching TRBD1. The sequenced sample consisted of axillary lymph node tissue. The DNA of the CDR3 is TGCAGTGCTAGAAAGGGGGTACAGGGGAATCAGCCCCAGCATTTT. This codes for CSARKGVQGNQPQHF.